This T cell receptor beta chain originates from a study of beta chain features in type 1 diabetes. Study-level findings and limits: High TCR expression in some cells could lead to their over-representation in cDNA sequencing.

CDR1 and CDR2 from the germline V gene are SGHVS and FNYEAQ. V dropped 5 bases and J dropped 1; count of bases not matched to a gene: 6. The CDR3 sequence is 15 residues long. Populations obtained by sorting all exceeded 95% purity. This clone was detected only a few times. The antigen is not known. The investigators reverse transcribed all of the isolated RNA, so they sequenced expressed TCRB transcripts. Sequencing used immunoSEQ multiplex PCR; TCRdb keeps in-frame clones, though not all of them. The data hold some 900,000 clones, with about a sixth observed a single time. This chain uses TRBV7-6 with TRBJ2-5; 8 nucleotides line up with TRBD1. This sequence was found in a woman aged 18 to 35 in good health. Sequencing was performed on naive CD4+ T cells from blood. CDR3 amino acids: CASSPGTGGQETQYF. The DNA of the CDR3 is TGTGCCAGCAGCCCAGGGACAGGTGGCCAAGAGACCCAGTACTTC.